A single sample is the source of the 24 T cell receptor beta chains below, sequenced in a study of Ad26.COV2.S vaccination and SARS-CoV-2 variants. Some clones are missing from TCRdb's copy, which holds only in-frame ones; the method was immunoSEQ multiplex PCR. The table records 300,000 to 400,000 clones, approximately 80% of them present only once. Treatment: about 20 received Ad26.COV2.S at low or high dose, single or two shots; several received placebo; per-sample allocation not given. Day 63 after the first injection of vaccine or placebo was the sampling time. Specimen: peripheral blood, collected in a trial of Ad26.COV2.S vaccine versus placebo. These receptors came from a person aged 18-60 years who received the Ad26.COV2.S COVID-19 vaccine or a placebo.

This clone was observed once. CDR3 sequence reads: CASSQEEGRQHF. CDR3 sequence (DNA): TGTGCCAGCAGCCAGGAGGAGGGGCGGCAGCATTTT. The rearrangement joins TRBV21-1 to TRBJ1-5. TRBV21-1 is deemed a pseudogene. This CDR3 region has 12 residues.

V and J are TRBV11-2 and TRBJ1-5; 8 nucleotides agree with TRBD1. Germline CDR1 is SGHAT and CDR2 is FQNNGV. CDR3 size: 14 residues. Trimming took 4 bases from V and 6 from J; bases not matched to a gene: 5. Here the CDR3 DNA reads TGTGCCAGCAGCTCTGACAGGGGTGGTCAGCCCCAGCATTTT. It yields the protein CASSSDRGGQPQHF.

CDR3 region: CASRMESGANVLTF. In nucleotides, the CDR3 is TGTGCCAGCAGGATGGAGTCTGGGGCCAACGTCCTGACTTTC. This chain links TRBV2 with TRBJ2-6; D call uncertain. The length of the CDR3 is 14 residues. Trimming pared 6 bases from V and 1 base from J, leaving 7 bases between. Germline V gene data show CDR1 as SNHLY and CDR2 as FYNNEI. Together with reference TRBV2 and TRBJ2-6, the CDR3 gives the full variable domain: EPEVTQTPSHQVTQMGQEVILRCVPISNHLYFYWYRQILGQKVEFLVSFYNNEISEKSEIFDDQFSVERPDGSNFTLKIRSTKLEDSAMYFCASRMESGANVLTFGAGSRLTVL.

This clone was found many times. The chain uses TRBV3-1 (or the pseudogene TRBV3-2) and TRBJ1-1; no clear D gene. The CDR3 runs to 12 residues. Trimming cost V 7 bases and J 1 base, with 7 bases left between them. Germline V gives CDR1 LGHDT, CDR2 YNNKEL (reference sequence). This CDR3 is CASTYRNTEAFF. The CDR3 DNA sequence: TGTGCCAGCACCTACAGGAACACTGAAGCTTTCTTT.

The genes are TRBV29-1 and TRBJ1-3; TRBD1 might be the D (5 bases). The CDR3 totals 13 residues. The ends were cut back, 7 bases at V and 2 bases at J, with 12 bases in the middle. The germline V gene encodes CDR1 SQVTM and CDR2 ANQGSEA. The CDR3 bases are TGCAGCGCCTCGGGGGTCACTGGAAACACCATATATTTT. This encodes CSASGVTGNTIYF.

There are a few counts of this clone. Other DNA sequences within the sample encode an identical CDR3. The chain recombines TRBV18 with TRBJ1-2, with D perhaps matching TRBD1 (5 bases). Trimming took 3 bases from V and 3 from J, leaving 8 bases between them. This CDR3 region has 13 residues. Per the germline V gene, CDR1 is KGHSH and CDR2 is LQKENI. The CDR3: CASSPDRDYGYTF. The CDR3 coding sequence is TGTGCCAGCTCACCTGACAGAGACTATGGCTACACCTTC.

CDR3 coding DNA: TGCAGTGCGCAACAAAACACTGAAGCTTTCTTT. It yields the protein CSAQQNTEAFF. J is TRBJ1-1 and V is TRBV20-1; D gene unclear. V lost 6 bases and J 2 bases, leaving 7 bases between the germline ends. The CDR3 has 11 amino acids. The germline V gene encodes CDR1 DFQATT and CDR2 SNEGSKA (reference sequence).

V and J are TRBV5-1 and TRBJ1-1, with D perhaps TRBD1 (6 bases). The ends were cut back, 5 bases at V and 0 bases at J, with 14 bases in the middle. The CDR3 loop spans 15 amino acids. Per germline, CDR1 SGHRS and CDR2 YFSETQ. DNA of the CDR3: TGCGCCAGCAGGGGGGCCCTGGGAGTGAACACTGAAGCTTTCTTT. This encodes CASRGALGVNTEAFF.

The chain combines TRBV5-4 with TRBJ2-4; TRBD1 is a possible D gene (6 bases). The ends were cut back, 3 bases at V and 0 bases at J, with 10 bases in the middle. This CDR3 has 15 residues. CDR1 SGHNT and CDR2 YYREEE come from the germline V gene (reference sequence). In DNA form, the CDR3 reads TGTGCCAGCAGCTCGGCGACAGGAGCCAAAAACATTCAGTACTTC. Encoded protein: CASSSATGAKNIQYF.

The chain joins TRBV11-3 to TRBJ2-5; D may match TRBD1 or TRBD2 (6 bases each). The V end lost 0 bases, the J end lost 1 base, and 18 bases lay between the germline ends. The CDR3 sequence is 18 residues long. CDR1 and CDR2 from the germline V gene are SGHNT and YENEEA. CDR3 in amino acids: CASSLDPLRGPVQETQYF. For the CDR3, the DNA is TGTGCCAGCAGCTTAGATCCCCTCCGGGGGCCGGTCCAAGAGACCCAGTACTTC.

The rearrangement joins TRBV5-6 to TRBJ1-1, with D possibly matching TRBD1 (5 bases). The CDR3 runs 14 residues. Germline V gene data show CDR1 as SGHDT and CDR2 as YYEEEE. The V gene lost 1 base and the J gene lost 3 bases, with 10 bases spanning the gap. For the CDR3, the DNA is TGTGCCAGCAGCTTGCAACAGGTGGACACTGAAGCTTTCTTT. It encodes CASSLQQVDTEAFF. The entire variable domain, with the rest obtained from reference TRBV5-6 and TRBJ1-1, is as follows: DAGVTQSPTHLIKTRGQQVTLRCSPKSGHDTVSWYQQALGQGPQFIFQYYEEEERQRGNFPDRFSGHQFPNYSSELNVNALLLGDSALYLCASSLQQVDTEAFFGQGTRLTVV.

This chain joins TRBV5-1 and TRBJ1-2; 7 nucleotides match TRBD1. In germline, CDR1 is SGHRS, CDR2 YFSETQ. The trim removed 0 bases at V and 8 bases at J, leaving 10 bases unmatched. The CDR3 runs to 15 residues. Written as DNA, the CDR3 is TGCGCCAGCAGCTTGGCTACGGGACAGAGACTCGGCTACACCTTC. This sequence encodes CASSLATGQRLGYTF.

This chain connects TRBV19 to TRBJ1-2, with D hard to call. V was cut by 5 bases and J by 9 bases, with 16 bases left in between. Germline CDR1 is LNHDA and CDR2 is SQIVND (reference sequence). This CDR3 region has 13 residues. As DNA, the CDR3 is TGTGCCAGTAGTCCGAGTACGACGCCTAGCTACACCTTC. Protein product: CASSPSTTPSYTF.

This chain joins TRBV21-1 and TRBJ1-5; no DNA check was done on the table's D call, TRBD1. TRBV21-1 is a known pseudogene. CDR3 length: 13 amino acids. CDR3 nucleotides: TGTGCCAGTCGGGGGACAGGGAATCAGCCCCAGCATTTT. Its protein is CASRGTGNQPQHF.

The chain couples TRBV12-3 or TRBV12-4 to TRBJ1-2; D unclear. V dropped 3 bases and J dropped 3 bases, with 8 bases sitting between them. The CDR3 totals 13 residues. This chain's CDR3 is CASSLDPDYGYTF. CDR3 nucleotide sequence: TGTGCCAGCAGTTTGGACCCGGACTATGGCTACACCTTC.

This sequence joins TRBV6-5 and TRBJ2-7, with 10 nucleotides matching TRBD1. Germline V gene sequence: CDR1 MNHEY, CDR2 SVGAGI. Germline trimming cut 1 base from V and 4 bases from J; bases unmatched to any gene: 7. The CDR3 extends over 16 amino acids. The CDR3, as DNA: TGTGCCAGCAGTTACTTTTTCTGGGACAGGGGATACGAGCAGTACTTC. Its translation: CASSYFFWDRGYEQYF.

The chain uses TRBV5-1 and TRBJ1-4; D is ambiguous. The CDR3 loop spans 14 amino acids. The ends were cut back, 4 bases at V and 8 bases at J, with 15 bases in the middle. Germline V gene lookup returns CDR1 SGHRS and CDR2 YFSETQ. CDR3: CASSAGITEEKLFF. Written as DNA, the CDR3 is TGCGCCAGCAGCGCGGGCATAACGGAGGAAAAACTGTTTTTT.

V and J are TRBV3-1 (or the pseudogene TRBV3-2) and TRBJ1-6; TRBD1 might be the D (5 bases). Germline CDR1 LGHDT, CDR2 YNNKEL (reference sequence). This CDR3 region has 14 residues. The V end lost 3 bases, the J end lost 7 bases, and 10 bases lay between the germline ends. The CDR3 region is CASSHRQQNSPLHF. The DNA for the CDR3 is TGTGCCAGCAGCCATCGACAGCAAAATTCACCCCTCCACTTT.

This clone was observed a few times. The chain carries TRBV4-2 and TRBJ2-7; D unclear. The CDR3 is 15 residues long. Germline-derived CDR1 and CDR2 are LGHNA and YNFKEQ. Trimming took 0 bases from V and 3 from J, leaving 12 bases between them. This CDR3 is CASSQDLSRHYEQYF. The CDR3 bases are TGTGCCAGCAGCCAAGACCTTAGCCGCCACTACGAGCAGTACTTC.

This chain connects TRBV7-8 to TRBJ1-6; no reliable D call. The CDR3 has 12 amino acids. Trimming took off 5 bases at V and 8 bases at J, with 7 bases between the two ends. Germline-derived CDR1 and CDR2 are SGHVS and FQNEAQ. CDR3 DNA sequence: TGTGCCAGCAGCCTTAAGGATTCACCCCTCCACTTT. Protein sequence: CASSLKDSPLHF.

The rearrangement links TRBV11-2 to TRBJ2-3, with D possibly TRBD2 on 6 matching bases. The length of the CDR3 is 12 residues. With 5 bases removed from V and 6 bases from J, the gap between germline ends came to 9 bases. Germline V gene data show CDR1 as SGHAT and CDR2 as FQNNGV. CDR3 in amino acids: CASSQTRDTQYF. CDR3 bases: TGTGCCAGCAGCCAGACTAGGGATACGCAGTATTTT.

Only a few counts were recorded for this clone. J is TRBJ2-3 and V is TRBV15, with D possibly being TRBD2 (5 bases). The CDR3 has 15 amino acids. The germline V and J ends were trimmed by 3 bases and 2 bases, with 12 bases remaining between them. CDR1 is LNHNV, CDR2 YYDKDF, per germline (reference sequence). In nucleotides, the CDR3 is TGTGCCACCAGCAGGCCGGGGTTTGTCACAGATACGCAGTATTTT. Protein: CATSRPGFVTDTQYF.

This CDR3 is CASSSQTRQGPNYGYTF. In DNA form, the CDR3 reads TGTGCCAGCAGCTCCCAGACCCGACAGGGGCCCAACTATGGCTACACCTTC. The V and J genes are TRBV11-2 and TRBJ1-2; 8 bases align to TRBD1. This CDR3 comprises 17 residues. Germline V gene data show CDR1 as SGHAT and CDR2 as FQNNGV. J gave up 2 bases and V 4 bases, and 12 bases lay outside the gene matches.

This clone has only one observation. The genes are TRBV7-9 and TRBJ1-1; D gene ambiguous. CDR3 size: 14 residues. Trimming took off 4 bases at V and 1 base at J, with 10 bases between the two ends. In germline, CDR1 is SEHNR, CDR2 FQNEAQ (reference sequence). CDR3 DNA: TGTGCCAGCAGCTCGAAAGAGGGGAACACTGAAGCTTTCTTT. Its translation: CASSSKEGNTEAFF.